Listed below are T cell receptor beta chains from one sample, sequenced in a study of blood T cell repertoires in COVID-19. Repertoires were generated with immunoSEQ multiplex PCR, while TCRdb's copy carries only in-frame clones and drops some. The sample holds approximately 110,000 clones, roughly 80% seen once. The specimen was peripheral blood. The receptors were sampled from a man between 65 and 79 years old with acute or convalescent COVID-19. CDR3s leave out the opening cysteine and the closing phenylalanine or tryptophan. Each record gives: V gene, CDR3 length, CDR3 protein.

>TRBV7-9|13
ASSLAGQANTEAF
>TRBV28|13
ASSLLQGNSSPLH
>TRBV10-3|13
AISEGQASNEKLF
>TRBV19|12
ASSQGAGPYEQY
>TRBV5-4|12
ASSAGQVLDEQF
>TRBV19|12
ASSSLGGSGEAF
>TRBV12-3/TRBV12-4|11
ASSPGQGAEAF
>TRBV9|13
ASSVQGLVQETQY
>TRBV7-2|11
ASSLEGGFEQY
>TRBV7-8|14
ASSLATGDSAYGYT
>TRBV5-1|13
ASSQSGQDFYGYT
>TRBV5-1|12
AIKQGPMNTEAF